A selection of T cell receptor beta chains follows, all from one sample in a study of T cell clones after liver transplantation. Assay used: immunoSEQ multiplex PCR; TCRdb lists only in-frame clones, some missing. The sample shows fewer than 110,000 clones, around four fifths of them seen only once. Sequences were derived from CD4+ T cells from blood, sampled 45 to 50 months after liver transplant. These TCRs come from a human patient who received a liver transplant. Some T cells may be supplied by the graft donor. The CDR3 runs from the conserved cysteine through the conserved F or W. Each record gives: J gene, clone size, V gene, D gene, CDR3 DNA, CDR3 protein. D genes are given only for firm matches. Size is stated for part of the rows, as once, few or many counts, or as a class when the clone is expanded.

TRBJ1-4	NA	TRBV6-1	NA	TGTGCCAGCAGTGATTCAACAGGGTGGGAAAAACTGTTTTTT	CASSDSTGWEKLFF
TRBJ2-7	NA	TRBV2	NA	TGTGCCAGCATTGACCCCTCCACTCGGCCCTACGAGCAGTACTTC	CASIDPSTRPYEQYF
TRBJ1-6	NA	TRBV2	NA	TGTGCCAGCAGGAACAGTAATTCACCCCTCCACTTT	CASRNSNSPLHF
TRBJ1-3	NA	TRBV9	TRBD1	TGTGCCAGCAGCGTAGAACAGGGGATGGCTGGAAACACCATATATTTT	CASSVEQGMAGNTIYF
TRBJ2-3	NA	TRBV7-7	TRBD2	TGTGCCAGCAGCTTGGGGAGTAGCGGGGGAGATACGCAGTATTTT	CASSLGSSGGDTQYF
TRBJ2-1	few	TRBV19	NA	TGTGCCAGTAGTGGAACGGCGGATCCCAACTATAATGAGCAGTTCTTC	CASSGTADPNYNEQFF
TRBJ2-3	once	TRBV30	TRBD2	TGTGCCTGGAACCCGGGGGAGCGGGGGGAGACAGATACGCAGTATTTT	CAWNPGERGETDTQYF
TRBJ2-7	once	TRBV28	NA	TGTGCCAGCAGTTTCTCCTGGACGGACTACGAGCAGTACTTC	CASSFSWTDYEQYF
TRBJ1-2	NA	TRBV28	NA	TGTGCCAGTCTGAATGGCTATGGCTACACCTTC	CASLNGYGYTF
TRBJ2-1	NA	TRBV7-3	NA	TGTGCCAGCAGCTCCCGGGATGATGAGCAGTTCTTC	CASSSRDDEQFF
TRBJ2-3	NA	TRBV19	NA	TGTGCCAGTAGTAGAGGTTCATTCGTCACAGATACGCAGTATTTT	CASSRGSFVTDTQYF
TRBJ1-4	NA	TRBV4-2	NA	TGTGCCAGCAGCCAAGTTCAGTTTAATGAAAAACTGTTTTTT	CASSQVQFNEKLFF
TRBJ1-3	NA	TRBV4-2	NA	TGTGCCAGCAGTGGGGGGTCGAGGGGCTTAGGAAACACCATATATTTT	CASSGGSRGLGNTIYF
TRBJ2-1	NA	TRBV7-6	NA	TGTGCCAGCAGCTTATCCTTTAGTGACTACAATGAGCAGTTCTTC	CASSLSFSDYNEQFF
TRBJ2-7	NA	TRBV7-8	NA	TGTGCCAGCCTCCTGGGGCCTAGCTCCTACGAGCAGTACTTC	CASLLGPSSYEQYF
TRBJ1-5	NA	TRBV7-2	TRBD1	TGTGCCAGCAGCTCAACCGGGACAGGGAATAATCAGCCCCAGCATTTT	CASSSTGTGNNQPQHF
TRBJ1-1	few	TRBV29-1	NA	TGCAGCGTTCTAACGGAGAACACTGAAGCTTTCTTT	CSVLTENTEAFF
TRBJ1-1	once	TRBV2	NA	TGTGCCAGCAGTGACAGGGTTCCTGGAGCTTTCTTT	CASSDRVPGAFF
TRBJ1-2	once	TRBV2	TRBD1	TGTGCCAGCAGTGTGAGGGTCGGACAGGGGGCGCGGGGCTACACCTTC	CASSVRVGQGARGYTF
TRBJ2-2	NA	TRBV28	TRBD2	TGTGCCAGCAGTTTCGGGACTAGCGGGTGGGACACCGGGGAGCTGTTTTTT	CASSFGTSGWDTGELFF
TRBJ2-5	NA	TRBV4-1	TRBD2	TGCGCCAGCAGCCAAGGACGTGGCGGGAGTGGCGAGACCCAGTACTTC	CASSQGRGGSGETQYF
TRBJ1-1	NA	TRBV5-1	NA	TGCGCCAGCAGCTTGGCAGGCATGAACACTGAAGCTTTCTTT	CASSLAGMNTEAFF
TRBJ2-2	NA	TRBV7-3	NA	TGTGCCAGCAGCTTACGCAGGGCGAACACCGGGGAGCTGTTTTTT	CASSLRRANTGELFF
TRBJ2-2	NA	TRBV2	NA	TGTGCCAGCTCGACCGACACCGGGGAGCTGTTTTTT	CASSTDTGELFF
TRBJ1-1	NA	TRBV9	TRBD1	TGTGCCAGCAGCGTAGGGACAGGGGGCTTATCGGCTGAAGCTTTCTTT	CASSVGTGGLSAEAFF
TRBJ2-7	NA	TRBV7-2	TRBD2	TGTGCCAGCAGCCCGGGGGGGGTTATCTACGAGCAGTACTTC	CASSPGGVIYEQYF
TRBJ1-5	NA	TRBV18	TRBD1	TGTGCCAGCTCACTCGACAGGGTGGGCAATCAGCCCCAGCATTTT	CASSLDRVGNQPQHF
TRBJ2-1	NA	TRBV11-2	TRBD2	TGTGCCAGCAGCTTAGCCTCCCAAGCGGGAGTTGAGCAGTTCTTC	CASSLASQAGVEQFF
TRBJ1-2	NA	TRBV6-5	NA	TGTGCCAGCACTGGAGACCGGCATGGCTACACCTTC	CASTGDRHGYTF
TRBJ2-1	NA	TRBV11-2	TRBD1	TGTGCCAGCAGCCCGCGACAGGGTCCGTTCTCCTACAATGAGCAGTTCTTC	CASSPRQGPFSYNEQFF
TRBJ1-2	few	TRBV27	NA	TGTGCCAGCAGTTGGAGGACCTCCACCCCCCACACCTTC	CASSWRTSTPHTF
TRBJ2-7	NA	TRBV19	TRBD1	TGTGCCAGTAGTAACGCCGGGACAGCGCGCTACGAGCAGTACTTC	CASSNAGTARYEQYF
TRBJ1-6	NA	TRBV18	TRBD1	TGTGCCAGCTCATGGGACAGGGATAATTCACCCCTCCACTTT	CASSWDRDNSPLHF
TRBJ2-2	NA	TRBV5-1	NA	TGCGCCAGCAGCTTGGAGGCGGCCGGGGAGCTGTTTTTT	CASSLEAAGELFF
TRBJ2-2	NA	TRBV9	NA	TGTGCCAGCAGCGTATGGGCGAACACCGGGGAGCTGTTTTTT	CASSVWANTGELFF
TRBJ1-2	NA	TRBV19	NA	TGTGCCAGTAGGGGGTTGGGGGGAGACTATGGCTACACCTTC	CASRGLGGDYGYTF
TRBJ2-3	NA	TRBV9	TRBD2	TGTGCCAGCAGCGTAGGAGCGGGGGGCGGGGATACGCAGTATTTT	CASSVGAGGGDTQYF
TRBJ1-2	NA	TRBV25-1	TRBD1	TGTGCCAGCAGTGAATACCTCGGACAGGGCGGCTACACCTTC	CASSEYLGQGGYTF
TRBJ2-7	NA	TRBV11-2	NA	TGTGCCAGCAGCTTAAGCATGCCAGCCTACGAGCAGTACTTC	CASSLSMPAYEQYF
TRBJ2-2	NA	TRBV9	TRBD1	TGTGCCAGCAGCGTAGCCGGGACAGACACCGGGGAGCTGTTTTTT	CASSVAGTDTGELFF
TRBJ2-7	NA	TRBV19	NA	TGTGCCAGTAGTATAGGCAGACCCTACGAGCAGTACTTC	CASSIGRPYEQYF
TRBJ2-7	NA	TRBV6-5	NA	TGTGCCAGCTCCAACGCGGGGACCTACGAGCAGTACTTC	CASSNAGTYEQYF
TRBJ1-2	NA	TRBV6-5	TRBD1	TGTGCCAGCAGTTACTCAACAGGGGTGGATGGCTACACCTTC	CASSYSTGVDGYTF
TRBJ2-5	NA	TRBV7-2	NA	TGTGCCAGCAGCTTAGGGGGGGCCATACAAGAGACCCAGTACTTC	CASSLGGAIQETQYF
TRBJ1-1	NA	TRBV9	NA	TGTGCCAGCAGCGTAGGGCAGGGGAGGGGGAACACTGAAGCTTTCTTT	CASSVGQGRGNTEAFF
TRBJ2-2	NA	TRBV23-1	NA	TGCGCCAGCAGTCAATCAGGAGGGACCTCGGGCCAAGGGGGTTCGGGCACCGGGGAGCTGTTTTTT	CASSQSGGTSGQGGSGTGELFF
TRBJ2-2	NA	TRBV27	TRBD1	TGTGCCAGCAAGGGGACAGGGGACACCGGGGAGCTGTTTTTT	CASKGTGDTGELFF
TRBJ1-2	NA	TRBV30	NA	TGTGCCTCCAGGGGATCTGGCTACACCTTC	CASRGSGYTF
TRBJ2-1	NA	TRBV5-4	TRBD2	TGTGCCAGCAGCTTCCAGCGGGGAAACAATGAGCAGTTCTTC	CASSFQRGNNEQFF
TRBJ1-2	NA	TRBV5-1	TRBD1	TGCGCCAGCAGCCCGGAGACAGGGTATGGCTACACCTTC	CASSPETGYGYTF
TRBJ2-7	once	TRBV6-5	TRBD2	TGTGCCAGCAGGCAAAAAGCGGGACCCTCCTACGAGCAGTACTTC	CASRQKAGPSYEQYF
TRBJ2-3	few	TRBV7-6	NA	TGTGCCAGCAGCCCGATTACCGGGGATACGCAGTATTTT	CASSPITGDTQYF
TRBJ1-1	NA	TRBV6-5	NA	TGTGCCAGCAACCGACGACGGATGGGGGAGGCTTTCTTT	CASNRRRMGEAFF
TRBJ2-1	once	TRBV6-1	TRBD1	TGTGCCAGCAGTGACCCAGGGGGCGCGAGTCCCAATGAGCAGTTCTTC	CASSDPGGASPNEQFF
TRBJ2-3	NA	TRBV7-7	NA	TGTGCCAGCAGTGTCGGGCTCCCGGCAGATACGCAGTATTTT	CASSVGLPADTQYF